This TCR beta chain derives from a study of monozygotic twins with inflammatory bowel disease. Study outcomes and limitations: Patient repertoires may have gained variability from differing immunosuppressive treatments. Researchers reported no repertoire similarity difference between concordant and discordant twins, possibly from limited power. Support for a single strong signal or clonotype associated with IBD was absent.

Concerning this clonotype: Its matching antigen is unknown.

The CDR3 consists of 15 residues. CDR1 KGHSH and CDR2 LQKENI come from the germline V gene. Template-switch reactions added UMIs with a 6-nucleotide sample barcode. TCRdb re-called the 5' RACE reads; one entry per CDR3 protein, DNA not given. This sample lists over 110,000 distinct CDR3 sequences; its ten largest clones have about 2.6%. The rearrangement joins TRBV18 to TRBJ2-7. This receptor was identified in a human donor with ulcerative colitis or Crohn's disease, or a healthy co-twin of an affected twin (not recorded which). Source material: blood. The CDR3 loop is CASSPPFPNTYEQYF.